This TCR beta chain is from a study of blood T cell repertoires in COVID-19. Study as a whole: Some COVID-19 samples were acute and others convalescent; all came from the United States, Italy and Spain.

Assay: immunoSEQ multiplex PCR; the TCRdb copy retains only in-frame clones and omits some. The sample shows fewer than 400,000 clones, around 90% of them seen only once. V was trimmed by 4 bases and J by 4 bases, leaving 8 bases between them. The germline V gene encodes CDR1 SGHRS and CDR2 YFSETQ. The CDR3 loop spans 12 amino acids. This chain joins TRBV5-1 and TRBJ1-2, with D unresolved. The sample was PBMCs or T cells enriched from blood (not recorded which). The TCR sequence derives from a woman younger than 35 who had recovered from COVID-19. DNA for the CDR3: TGCGCCAGCAGCGACGGGTCCTATGGCTACACCTTC. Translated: CASSDGSYGYTF.